A single sample is the source of the 13 T cell receptor beta chains below, sequenced in a study of blood T cell repertoires in COVID-19. Profiling relied on immunoSEQ multiplex PCR, and the TCRdb table lists in-frame clones only, not all of them. Of around 370,000 clones in the sample, around 90% were seen once. The sequencing sample was made of peripheral blood. These receptors came from a woman in her late teens or twenties who had recovered from COVID-19.

The gene calls are TRBV7-2 and TRBJ1-2; 11 bases are a match to TRBD1. With 5 bases clipped from V and 7 bases from J, the junction kept 6 bases outside the gene matches. The CDR3 length is 14 residues. Germline V gives CDR1 SGHTA, CDR2 FQGNSA. CDR3 amino acids: CASSVDRGLSGYTF. CDR3 nucleotide sequence: TGTGCCAGCAGCGTGGACAGGGGGCTGAGTGGCTACACCTTC. The variable domain in full, completed from reference TRBV7-2 and TRBJ1-2, reads GAGVSQSPSNKVTEKGKDVELRCDPISGHTALYWYRQSLGQGLEFLIYFQGNSAPDKSGLPSDRFSAERTGGSVSTLTIQRTQQEDSAVYLCASSVDRGLSGYTFGSGTRLTVV.

The J gene is TRBJ2-7, the V gene TRBV2; TRBD1 matches 7 bases. The germline CDR1 and CDR2 sequences are SNHLY and FYNNEI. CDR3 size: 12 residues. The J segment lost 2 bases and the V segment lost 7 bases, leaving 2 bases of the junction unmatched. CDR3 in DNA: TGTGCCAGCAAGGGACAGCCCTACGAGCAGTACGTC. Amino acid sequence: CASKGQPYEQYV.

The genes are TRBV21-1 and TRBJ2-4; TRBD1, the table's D call, was not compared with the DNA. TRBV21-1 is noted as a pseudogene. This CDR3 has 16 amino acids. This CDR3 is CATPPPTQGRGNIQYF. DNA of the CDR3: TGTGCCACCCCTCCCCCCACACAGGGCCGGGGAAACATTCAGTACTTC.

The chain employs TRBV18 and TRBJ1-1; D is undetermined. The V end lost 2 bases, the J end lost 3 bases, and 7 bases lay between the germline ends. The length of the CDR3 is 13 residues. Germline V CDR1 and CDR2: KGHSH, LQKENI. The DNA of the CDR3 is TGTGCCAGCTCACCAAACGGAGACACTGAAGCTTTCTTT. This sequence encodes CASSPNGDTEAFF. Variable domain in full (rest from reference TRBV18 and TRBJ1-1): NAGVMQNPRHLVRRRGQEARLRCSPMKGHSHVYWYRQLPEEGLKFMVYLQKENIIDESGMPKERFSAEFPKEGPSILRIQQVVRGDSAAYFCASSPNGDTEAFFGQGTRLTVV.

V and J are TRBV12-3 or TRBV12-4 and TRBJ1-2; the D is unclear. This CDR3 spans 13 amino acids. The V and J ends lost 5 bases and 7 bases respectively, with 14 bases between them. The DNA for the CDR3 is TGTGCCAGCAGTCCCACATCCCCTTTTGGCTACACCTTC. Translating it yields CASSPTSPFGYTF.

This chain links TRBV19 with TRBJ1-2, with D tentatively TRBD1 (6 bases). The CDR3 is made up of 15 amino acids. The germline CDR1 and CDR2 sequences are LNHDA and SQIVND (reference sequence). The V and J ends lost 7 bases and 6 bases respectively, with 21 bases between them. The CDR3 loop reads CASTGQSFYSHGYTF. The DNA of the CDR3 is TGTGCCAGTACCGGACAGTCCTTTTATTCCCATGGCTACACCTTC.

The chain combines TRBV7-2 with TRBJ1-3; D is uncertain. V was shortened by 5 bases and J by 0 bases, with 5 bases between the two germline ends. The germline V gene encodes CDR1 SGHTA and CDR2 FQGNSA. The CDR3 is made up of 13 amino acids. The CDR3: CASSPVSGNTIYF. CDR3 DNA sequence: TGTGCCAGCAGCCCAGTCTCTGGAAACACCATATATTTT.

The chain carries TRBV21-1 and TRBJ2-1; the table's D call of TRBD1 was not tested on the DNA. TRBV21-1 is reported as a pseudogene. The length of the CDR3 is 16 residues. The CDR3 DNA reads TGTGCCAGCAGCACTCGACGGACAGGTCTGGGCAATGAGCAGTTCTTC. Protein sequence: CASSTRRTGLGNEQFF.

The chain links TRBV10-2 to TRBJ2-1, with a weak D call TRBD1 (5 bases). Trimming shortened V by 4 bases and J by 9 bases, and 13 bases separated the two germline ends. The length of the CDR3 is 13 residues. Germline CDR1 reads WSHSY; CDR2 reads SAAADI. The CDR3 protein is CASSGPGSGEQFF. Here the CDR3 DNA reads TGCGCCAGCAGTGGGCCAGGGTCAGGTGAGCAGTTCTTC.

This clone was detected once. This sequence joins TRBV25-1 and TRBJ1-4; 8 nucleotides agree with TRBD1. The CDR3 extends over 16 amino acids. Germline V lookup: CDR1 MGHDK, CDR2 SYGVNS. Unmatched junction bases numbered 14, after V lost 6 bases and J lost 8 bases. This CDR3 is CASSSLTGTGWEKLFF. For the CDR3, the DNA is TGTGCCAGCAGCTCACTGACCGGGACAGGTTGGGAAAAACTGTTTTTT.

The genes are TRBV30 and TRBJ1-1; D not resolved. The V end was cut by 0 bases, the J end by 11 bases, with 7 bases between. CDR3 size: 10 residues. Germline V gene data show CDR1 as GTSNPN and CDR2 as SVGIG (reference sequence). The chain's CDR3 is CAWSVKPAFF. DNA for the CDR3: TGTGCCTGGAGTGTAAAGCCGGCTTTCTTT.

V and J are TRBV5-1 and TRBJ2-1; 8 nucleotides align to TRBD2. J was trimmed by 7 bases and V by 5 bases; bases with no gene match: 8. Germline assignment: CDR1 SGHRS and CDR2 YFSETQ. The CDR3 loop spans 14 amino acids. CDR3 coding DNA: TGCGCCAGCAGTTTGACTAGCGCAAAGAATGAGCAGTTCTTC. Protein: CASSLTSAKNEQFF. The entire variable domain, with the rest obtained from reference TRBV5-1 and TRBJ2-1, is as follows: KAGVTQTPRYLIKTRGQQVTLSCSPISGHRSVSWYQQTPGQGLQFLFEYFSETQRNKGNFPGRFSGRQFSNSRSEMNVSTLELGDSALYLCASSLTSAKNEQFFGPGTRLTVL.

The J gene is TRBJ2-7, the V gene TRBV6-1; TRBD2 aligns across 12 bases. The CDR3 extends over 16 amino acids. The V gene's germline CDR1 is MNHNS and CDR2 SASEGT. The V segment lost 1 base and the J segment 3 bases; nucleotides outside the gene matches: 4. CDR3 amino acids: CASSEGLAGDLYEQYV. The CDR3 DNA reads as TGTGCCAGCAGTGAAGGACTAGCGGGAGACCTCTACGAGCAGTACGTC.